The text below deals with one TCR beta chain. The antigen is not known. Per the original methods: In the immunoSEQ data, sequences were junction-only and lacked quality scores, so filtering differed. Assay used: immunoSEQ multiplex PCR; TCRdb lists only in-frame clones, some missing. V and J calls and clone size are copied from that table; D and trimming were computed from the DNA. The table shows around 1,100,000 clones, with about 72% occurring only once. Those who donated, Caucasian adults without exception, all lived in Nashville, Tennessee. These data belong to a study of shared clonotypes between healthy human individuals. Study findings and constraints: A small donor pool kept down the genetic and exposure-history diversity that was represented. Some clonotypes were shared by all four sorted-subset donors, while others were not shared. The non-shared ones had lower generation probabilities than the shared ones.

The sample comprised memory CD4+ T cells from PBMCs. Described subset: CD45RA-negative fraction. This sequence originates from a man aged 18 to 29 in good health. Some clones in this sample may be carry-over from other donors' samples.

The CDR3 coding sequence is TGCGCCAGCAGCACCGGGACAGCGATTACCTACGAGCAGTACTTC. It yields the protein CASSTGTAITYEQYF. The chain couples TRBV5-1 to TRBJ2-7; TRBD1 agrees at 7 bases. The ends lost 4 bases at V and 2 bases at J; junction bases unmatched: 9. Germline values: CDR1 SGHRS, CDR2 YFSETQ. The CDR3 has 15 amino acids.